This T cell receptor beta chain appears in the sequencing data of a study of shared clonotypes between healthy human individuals. The table came from immunoSEQ multiplex PCR; TCRdb's copy has only in-frame clones and leaves some out. The table has millions of clones, about 95% seen once; the top ten hold about 0.13%. The germline V gene has CDR1 MDHEN and CDR2 SYDVKM. After removal of 2 bases from V and 10 bases from J, the junction contained 8 bases not matched to a gene. The CDR3 is 15 amino acids. The receptor was derived from a man aged 18-30 years in good health. Sequences were obtained from naive CD4+ T cells sorted from blood. Subset of the sample: CD45RA+ positively selected. The V call is TRBV28, the J call TRBJ1-6; 7 bases are a match to TRBD1. The CDR3 sequence: CASSLGGGGLSPLHF. DNA of the CDR3: TGTGCCAGCAGTTTAGGGGGAGGGGGCCTCTCACCCCTCCACTTT. The whole variable domain, remainder taken from reference TRBV28 and TRBJ1-6, is DVKVTQSSRYLVKRTGEKVFLECVQDMDHENMFWYRQDPGLGLRLIYFSYDVKMKEKGDIPEGYSVSREKKERFSLILESASTNQTSMYLCASSLGGGGLSPLHFGNGTRLTVT.